This record covers a single TCR beta chain. V lost 0 bases to trimming and J lost 5 bases, with 13 bases between them. Germline loops: CDR1 SNHLY, CDR2 FYNNEI. This CDR3 has 15 amino acids. These data originate in a study of memory CD4+ T cells and cytomegalovirus serostatus. The method was immunoSEQ multiplex PCR; TCRdb's version includes in-frame clones alone and lacks a portion of them. The table has under 50,000 clones, about 74% seen once. The sort gate was single viable CD3+CD4+CD8-CD45RO+ cells for memory CD4+ T cells. This TCR was recovered from an adult in good health and CMV-seropositive. The chain has TRBV2 and TRBJ1-2; D uncertain. Sequencing input: memory CD4+ T cells from blood. CDR3 in DNA: TGTGCCAGCAGTGAAGCGGCTCAGACCCGTTATGGCTACACCTTC. It translates to CASSEAAQTRYGYTF.